The 12 T cell receptor beta chains below come from one sample, sequenced in a study of early T cells in non-severe SARS-CoV-2 infection. TCRdb redid the calling of the 5' RACE reads with MiXCR, one entry per CDR3 protein. The sample lists some 64,000 distinct CDR3 sequences, 9% to 10% occurring once. The sequenced sample was whole blood, obtained at baseline. The receptors stem from an adult who was a healthcare worker with PCR-confirmed SARS-CoV-2 infection or an uninfected control (not recorded which).

This clonotype is medium-sized in the sample. The chain joins TRBV11-3 to TRBJ2-1; D gene ambiguous. Trimming took off 1 base at V and 7 bases at J, with 11 bases between the two ends. CDR1 and CDR2 from the germline V gene are SGHNT and YENEEA. This CDR3 comprises 14 residues. CDR3 protein: CASSLGPSSNEQFF. For the CDR3, the DNA is TGTGCCAGCAGCTTAGGACCAAGCTCAAATGAGCAGTTCTTC.

This clonotype showed up just a few times. The chain uses TRBV28 and TRBJ2-6; D ambiguous. V was trimmed by 4 bases and J by 2 bases, leaving 3 bases between them. Germline lookup yields CDR1 MDHEN and CDR2 SYDVKM. The CDR3 consists of 13 residues. CDR3 nucleotides: TGTGCCAGCAGTTCCCCTGGGGCCAACGTCCTGACTTTC. Encoded protein: CASSSPGANVLTF.

This clonotype was recorded many times. V is TRBV5-1 and J is TRBJ2-3; D possibly matches TRBD1 or TRBD2 (5 bases each). V shed 0 bases and J shed 2 bases, with 10 bases lying between them. This CDR3 comprises 15 residues. CDR1 and CDR2 (germline): SGHRS, YFSETQ. In DNA form, the CDR3 reads TGCGCCAGCAGCTTGGGGGGGAAGCACACAGATACGCAGTATTTT. Translating gives CASSLGGKHTDTQYF.

This clonotype was seen repeatedly, ten times or more. The J gene is TRBJ2-2, the V gene TRBV7-3, with D perhaps being TRBD1 or TRBD2 (5 bases each). The CDR3 is made up of 14 amino acids. Deletions cut 4 bases from V and 6 bases from J, with 12 bases between. Germline lookup yields CDR1 SGHTA and CDR2 FQGTGA. CDR3 loop: CASSSGPVAGELFF. CDR3 sequence (DNA): TGTGCCAGCAGCTCGGGACCTGTGGCCGGGGAGCTGTTTTTT.

J is TRBJ1-2 and V is TRBV6-5; weak D call: TRBD1 (5 bases). CDR3 length equals 15 residues. The germline CDR1 and CDR2 sequences are MNHEY and SVGAGI. V was pared by 0 bases and J by 0 bases, with 8 bases between. The CDR3 here is CASSYSRGPNYGYTF. CDR3 nucleotide sequence: TGTGCCAGCAGTTACTCGAGGGGTCCTAACTATGGCTACACCTTC.

Regarding this clonotype: A much larger clone lies one base from this, so it may be a read error. The chain combines TRBV28 with TRBJ1-2; no reliable D call. V was pared by 4 bases and J by 8 bases, with 14 bases between. In germline, CDR1 is MDHEN, CDR2 SYDVKM. This CDR3 has 13 residues. CDR3 in DNA: TGTGCCAGCAGTTCGGGGTCTGTGGGCGGCTACACCTTC. Translated: CASSSGSVGGYTF.

In this sample, this clonotype turned up a few times. J is TRBJ2-1 and V is TRBV5-6; tentative D call: TRBD2 (6 bases). The CDR3 has 18 amino acids. Trimming took off 4 bases at V and 6 bases at J, with 26 bases between the two ends. Germline assignment: CDR1 SGHDT and CDR2 YYEEEE. DNA of the CDR3: TGTGCCAGCAGCCTCCGATCTCGGGCTGAAGGGAGGAGCAATGAGCAGTTCTTC. This translates into CASSLRSRAEGRSNEQFF.

This clonotype was seen a few times. V and J are TRBV6-5 and TRBJ2-7, with a possible D match to TRBD2 (6 bases). The CDR3 is made up of 13 amino acids. CDR1 MNHEY and CDR2 SVGAGI come from the germline V gene. The V end was cut by 7 bases, the J end by 1 base, with 11 bases between. The CDR3 sequence: CASKSAGSYEQYF. The CDR3 nucleotides are TGTGCCAGCAAGTCGGCGGGATCCTACGAGCAGTACTTC.

This clonotype has a handful of counts. The chain recombines TRBV6-2 or TRBV6-3 with TRBJ2-2; TRBD2 aligns across 13 bases. V was clipped by 6 bases and J by 5 bases; unmatched bases: 3. Germline assignment: CDR1 MNHEY and CDR2 SVGEGT. This CDR3 region has 15 residues. The CDR3 spells CASSKGLAGTGELFF. The CDR3 DNA follows: TGTGCCAGCAGCAAGGGACTAGCGGGAACCGGGGAGCTGTTTTTT.

The table lists this clonotype with many counts. This rearrangement joins TRBV11-2 to TRBJ2-3; 7 positions match TRBD2. Germline V gives CDR1 SGHAT, CDR2 FQNNGV. Losses at the gene ends were 4 bases for V and 1 base for J; bases not matched to a gene: 11. The CDR3 consists of 17 residues. The CDR3 DNA sequence: TGTGCCAGCAGCTCACAACTTCCAGCGGGGCGCACAGATACGCAGTATTTT. It codes for CASSSQLPAGRTDTQYF.

The gene calls are TRBV20-1 and TRBJ1-1, with 7 bases that match TRBD1. The CDR3 is made up of 14 amino acids. Germline values: CDR1 DFQATT, CDR2 SNEGSKA (reference sequence). With 4 bases clipped from V and 4 bases from J, the junction kept 9 bases outside the gene matches. CDR3 protein: CSATQGGGGTEAFF. The CDR3 region has the DNA TGCAGTGCTACTCAGGGGGGCGGGGGCACTGAAGCTTTCTTT.

The rearrangement uses TRBV2 and TRBJ2-7, with 8 bases matching TRBD1. V gave up 2 bases and J gave up 6 bases; unmatched junction bases: 9. From germline, CDR1 is SNHLY and CDR2 FYNNEI. This CDR3 region has 15 residues. CDR3 sequence: CASSETGVTGAEQYF. CDR3 bases: TGTGCCAGCAGTGAAACTGGGGTGACAGGGGCCGAGCAGTACTTC.